This T cell receptor (beta chain) is drawn from a study of Graves' ophthalmopathy and Graves' hyperthyroidism. The germline V and J ends were trimmed by 5 bases and 10 bases, with 23 bases remaining between them. The CDR3 length is 15 residues. Certain patients were not enrolled. These were patients with other autoimmune diseases, uncontrolled infections, pregnancy or lactation. Investigators amplified TCR beta CDR3 regions from RNA transcripts. Investigators did first-round RT-PCR with HTBI primers, then second-round multiplex PCR. TCRdb re-called the multiplex PCR reads through MiXCR, storing one row per CDR3 protein. Here the sample spans roughly 170,000 distinct CDR3 sequences, 39% being singletons.

Sequenced input: peripheral blood. V usage is TRBV12-3 or TRBV12-4 and J usage is TRBJ1-1; D remains ambiguous. The clonotype was recovered from a man younger than 40 with Graves' ophthalmopathy. The CDR3 here is CASSPLEGASKTAFF. The DNA of the CDR3 is TGTGCCAGCAGTCCACTGGAGGGAGCCTCAAAGACAGCTTTCTTT.